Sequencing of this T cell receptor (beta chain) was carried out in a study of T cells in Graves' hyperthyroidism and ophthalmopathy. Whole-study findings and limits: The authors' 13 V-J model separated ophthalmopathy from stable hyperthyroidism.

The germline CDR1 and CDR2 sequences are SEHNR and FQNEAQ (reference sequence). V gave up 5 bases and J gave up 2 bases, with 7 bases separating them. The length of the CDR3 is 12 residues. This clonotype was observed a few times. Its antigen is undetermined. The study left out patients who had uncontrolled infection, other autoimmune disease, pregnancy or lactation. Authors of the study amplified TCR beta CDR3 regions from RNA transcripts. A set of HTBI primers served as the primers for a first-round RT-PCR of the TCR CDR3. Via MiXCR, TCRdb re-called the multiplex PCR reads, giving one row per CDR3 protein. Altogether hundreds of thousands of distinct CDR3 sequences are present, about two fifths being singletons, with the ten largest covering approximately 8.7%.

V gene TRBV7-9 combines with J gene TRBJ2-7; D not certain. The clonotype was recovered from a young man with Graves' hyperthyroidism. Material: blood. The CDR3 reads CASSTRPYEQYF. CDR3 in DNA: TGTGCCAGCAGCACCCGGCCCTACGAGCAGTACTTC. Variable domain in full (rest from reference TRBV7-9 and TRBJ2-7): DTGVSQNPRHKITKRGQNVTFRCDPISEHNRLYWYRQTLGQGPEFLTYFQNEAQLEKSRLLSDRFSAERPKGSFSTLEIQRTEQGDSAMYLCASSTRPYEQYFGPGTRLTVT.